This T cell receptor beta chain was identified during a study of control samples from healthy donors and cancer patients. Deletions cut 6 bases from V and 6 bases from J, with 15 bases between. The CDR3 contains 14 residues. Germline V gene sequence: CDR1 MNHEY, CDR2 SVGAGI. Repertoires were generated with immunoSEQ multiplex PCR, while TCRdb's copy carries only in-frame clones and drops some. The table has 110,000 or so clones, around 89% seen once. Sequencing was performed on blood. This clonotype was obtained from a woman between 45 and 60 years old in good health. The chain carries TRBV6-5 and TRBJ2-1, with D possibly being TRBD2 (6 bases). This chain's CDR3 is CASRSLATPNEQFF. CDR3 in DNA: TGTGCCAGCAGAAGCCTAGCGACTCCCAATGAGCAGTTCTTC.